This T cell receptor beta chain was retrieved from a study of blood T cell repertoires in COVID-19. Germline CDR1 reads SEHNR; CDR2 reads FQNEAQ (reference sequence). Trimming left V 4 bases short and J 7 bases short, with 13 bases between. This CDR3 spans 13 amino acids. Generated by immunoSEQ multiplex PCR, the TCRdb table keeps only in-frame clones and is missing some. This table has 75,000 to 100,000 clones, about 83% appearing once. The sequenced sample consisted of peripheral blood. The chain has TRBV7-9 and TRBJ1-2; no firm D call. The sequence derives from a human donor in a cohort sampled during active COVID-19. CDR3 loop: CASSSWRALGYTF. DNA of the CDR3: TGTGCCAGCAGCTCCTGGCGGGCTCTTGGCTACACCTTC.